The following is a T cell receptor beta chain sequence with its context. The repertoire was sequenced with immunoSEQ multiplex PCR; TCRdb's copy has only in-frame clones and lacks some. The table shows tens of thousands of clones, with around 90% occurring only once. This entry comes from a study of blood T cell repertoires in COVID-19. The wider study: Researchers got acute and convalescent COVID-19 samples from the United States, Italy and Spain. Nucleic acid was either cDNA or gDNA, and it came from T cells, B-cell-depleted T cells, or PBMCs.

The CDR3 is made up of 14 amino acids. Per the germline V gene, CDR1 is SQVTM and CDR2 is ANQGSEA. V trimming: 7 bases; J trimming: 3 bases; junction bases outside the gene matches: 11. The chain joins TRBV29-1 to TRBJ1-1; TRBD1 matches at 7 bases. Specimen: peripheral blood. The TCR comes from a woman of 80 years or more with acute or convalescent COVID-19. The CDR3 protein is CSAHRGTVDTEAFF. In DNA form, the CDR3 reads TGCAGCGCCCACCGGGGGACAGTAGACACTGAAGCTTTCTTT.